The 20 T cell receptor beta chains in this list originate from one sample, sequenced in a study of T cells in localized non-small cell lung cancer. Assay: immunoSEQ multiplex PCR; the TCRdb copy retains only in-frame clones and omits some. The data contain 30,000 or so clones, more than 85% of them singletons. The sample here was peripheral blood, taken before any cancer treatment. Receptors originate from a female donor over 55 with stage I lung adenocarcinoma.

V gene TRBV6-6 combines with J gene TRBJ2-7; 9 positions agree with TRBD2. The CDR3 spans 13 residues. The J segment lost 2 bases and the V segment lost 6 bases, leaving 2 bases of the junction unmatched. Germline values: CDR1 MNHNY, CDR2 SVGAGI (reference sequence). The CDR3 spells CASSRLAAYEQYF. The DNA of the CDR3 is TGTGCCAGCAGCCGACTAGCGGCCTACGAGCAGTACTTC.

This clone was seen a single time. This chain's CDR3 is CASRGVSYGYTF. In nucleotides, the CDR3 is TGTGCCAGCAGGGGCGTTAGCTATGGCTACACCTTC. V and J are TRBV2 and TRBJ1-2, with D unclear. Germline V gene sequence: CDR1 SNHLY, CDR2 FYNNEI. The CDR3 consists of 12 residues. Trimming pared 6 bases from V and 4 bases from J, leaving 9 bases between.

This chain links TRBV11-3 with TRBJ2-3; D uncertain. V was trimmed by 6 bases and J by 1 base, leaving 8 bases between them. The CDR3 runs to 13 residues. Germline loops: CDR1 SGHNT, CDR2 YENEEA. CDR3 protein: CASRAEGTDTQYF. CDR3 in DNA: TGTGCCAGCAGAGCCGAGGGCACAGATACGCAGTATTTT.

This chain uses TRBV5-1 with TRBJ1-4, with D maybe TRBD1 (6 bases). This CDR3 comprises 15 residues. The germline gives CDR1 SGHRS, CDR2 YFSETQ. Trimming stripped 0 bases from V and 5 bases from J, with 11 bases between. CDR3 in DNA: TGCGCCAGCAGCTTGGGACAGGCTATAAATGAAAAACTGTTTTTT. It encodes CASSLGQAINEKLFF.

This rearrangement joins TRBV10-2 to TRBJ2-4; D gene uncertain. This CDR3 is 14 amino acids long. The germline CDR1 and CDR2 sequences are WSHSY and SAAADI. V shed 7 bases and J shed 9 bases, with 19 bases lying between them. CDR3 sequence (DNA): TGCGCCAGCACCGAGGAGCACCTTTCCGTCATTCAGTACTTC. Its protein is CASTEEHLSVIQYF.

The chain has TRBV2 and TRBJ2-7; 8 bases are shared with TRBD1. The ends lost 5 bases at V and 2 bases at J; junction bases unmatched: 14. CDR3 size: 17 residues. The V gene's germline CDR1 is SNHLY and CDR2 FYNNEI. The CDR3 DNA reads TGTGCCAGCAGTTCATACTATGAAATGACAGGGGCCTACGAGCAGTACTTC. This gives the protein CASSSYYEMTGAYEQYF. Combining the CDR3 with reference TRBV2 and TRBJ2-7 gives the whole variable domain EPEVTQTPSHQVTQMGQEVILRCVPISNHLYFYWYRQILGQKVEFLVSFYNNEISEKSEIFDDQFSVERPDGSNFTLKIRSTKLEDSAMYFCASSSYYEMTGAYEQYFGPGTRLTVT.

V usage is TRBV11-3 and J usage is TRBJ2-2; D is unresolved. From germline, CDR1 is SGHNT and CDR2 YENEEA. The CDR3 is 15 amino acids. The V and J ends lost 1 base and 0 bases respectively, with 6 bases between them. The CDR3 is CASSLGQANTGELFF. CDR3 in DNA: TGTGCCAGCAGCTTAGGGCAGGCGAACACCGGGGAGCTGTTTTTT.

The chain uses TRBV28 and TRBJ1-5; unclear D gene. The CDR3 runs to 14 residues. The V end lost 2 bases, the J end lost 4 bases, and 9 bases lay between the germline ends. Germline loops: CDR1 MDHEN, CDR2 SYDVKM. The DNA for the CDR3 is TGTGCCAGCAGTTTAAGTTTGAGAAATCAGCCCCAGCATTTT. Translated: CASSLSLRNQPQHF.

CDR3 bases: TGTGCCAGCAGTACACCCTCCGGGGGGGATACGCAGTATTTT. It translates to CASSTPSGGDTQYF. The chain employs TRBV28 and TRBJ2-3; 7 bases agree with TRBD2. Trimming cost V 5 bases and J 6 bases; bases outside gene matches: 8. CDR1 MDHEN and CDR2 SYDVKM come from the germline V gene. The CDR3 is 14 residues long. The variable domain in full, completed from reference TRBV28 and TRBJ2-3, reads DVKVTQSSRYLVKRTGEKVFLECVQDMDHENMFWYRQDPGLGLRLIYFSYDVKMKEKGDIPEGYSVSREKKERFSLILESASTNQTSMYLCASSTPSGGDTQYFGPGTRLTVL.

The chain uses TRBV7-6 and TRBJ2-2; D is uncertain. Germline V gene data show CDR1 as SGHVS and CDR2 as FNYEAQ. The germline V and J ends were trimmed by 7 bases and 3 bases, with 18 bases remaining between them. This CDR3 has 16 residues. The CDR3: CASTQLNRVDTGELFF. In DNA form, the CDR3 reads TGTGCCAGCACCCAGCTTAATAGGGTGGACACCGGGGAGCTGTTTTTT.

This CDR3 is CASSEVEGTGYTF. The CDR3 region has the DNA TGTGCCAGCAGTGAAGTGGAAGGTACTGGCTACACCTTC. The chain uses TRBV6-4 and TRBJ1-2; D uncertain. The V gene's germline CDR1 is MRHNA and CDR2 SNTAGT. V lost 3 bases, J lost 7 bases, and 12 bases lay in between. The CDR3 is 13 amino acids.

The chain combines TRBV12-5 with TRBJ2-3; D assignment may be TRBD1 or TRBD2 (6 bases each). With 11 bases removed from V and 3 bases from J, the gap between germline ends came to 15 bases. Looked up from germline, CDR1 is LGHNT and CDR2 is FRNRAP. The CDR3 runs to 13 residues. This chain's CDR3 is CASEGGLTDTQYF. The CDR3 nucleotides read TGTGCTTCCGAAGGGGGGCTAACAGATACGCAGTATTTT. Complete variable domain (other parts from reference TRBV12-5 and TRBJ2-3): DARVTQTPRHKVTEMGQEVTMRCQPILGHNTVFWYRQTMMQGLELLAYFRNRAPLDDSGMPKDRFSAEMPDATLATLKIQPSEPRDSAVYFCASEGGLTDTQYFGPGTRLTVL.

This sequence joins TRBV28 and TRBJ2-7; possibly TRBD1 or TRBD2 for D (5 bases each). The length of the CDR3 is 13 residues. Germline CDR1 and CDR2: MDHEN and SYDVKM. Trimming stripped 6 bases from V and 2 bases from J, with 11 bases between. The CDR3 DNA is TGTGCCAGCAGGGGGGACCCCACCTACGAGCAGTACTTC. Amino acids: CASRGDPTYEQYF.

The chain recombines TRBV7-9 with TRBJ2-7; 8 positions agree with TRBD1. This CDR3 has 16 amino acids. Germline V gene lookup returns CDR1 SEHNR and CDR2 FQNEAQ (reference sequence). The V and J ends lost 5 bases and 0 bases, in that order; junction bases with no gene match: 9. CDR3 sequence (DNA): TGTGCCAGCAGCAGACAGGGGCCCGTAAGCTCCTACGAGCAGTACTTC. Translation gives CASSRQGPVSSYEQYF.

The chain links TRBV2 to TRBJ1-6; D perhaps matches TRBD1 (6 bases). Trimming left V 6 bases short and J 2 bases short, with 11 bases between. The germline V gene has CDR1 SNHLY and CDR2 FYNNEI. The CDR3 is 15 amino acids. CDR3 bases: TGTGCCAGCAGGCTGGACAGTACCTATAATTCACCCCTCCACTTT. This sequence encodes CASRLDSTYNSPLHF.

V gene TRBV5-4 combines with J gene TRBJ2-7; TRBD1 agrees at 8 bases. Per germline, CDR1 SGHNT and CDR2 YYREEE (reference sequence). The trim removed 0 bases at V and 1 base at J, leaving 9 bases unmatched. This CDR3 is 17 amino acids long. CDR3 DNA sequence: TGTGCCAGCAGCTTGGGGACCCCGGGACAGGCATCCTACGAGCAGTACTTC. Its translation: CASSLGTPGQASYEQYF.

The chain employs TRBV7-9 and TRBJ1-5, with a tentative D call TRBD1 (6 bases). The V gene lost 4 bases and the J gene lost 7 bases, with 14 bases spanning the gap. Germline CDR1 and CDR2: SEHNR and FQNEAQ (reference sequence). The CDR3 spans 14 residues. Here the CDR3 DNA reads TGTGCCAGCAGCTCGCAAATGGGGGCACAGCCCCAGCATTTT. Translating gives CASSSQMGAQPQHF. Filled out from reference TRBV7-9 and TRBJ1-5, the complete variable domain reads DTGVSQNPRHKITKRGQNVTFRCDPISEHNRLYWYRQTLGQGPEFLTYFQNEAQLEKSRLLSDRFSAERPKGSFSTLEIQRTEQGDSAMYLCASSSQMGAQPQHFGDGTRLSIL.

The rearrangement links TRBV14 to TRBJ1-1; 10 bases line up with TRBD1. Trimming took 6 bases from V and 4 from J; bases not matched to a gene: 8. CDR1 and CDR2 from the germline V gene are SGHDN and FVKESK. This CDR3 comprises 15 residues. CDR3: CASRRQGAQTTEAFF. The CDR3 region has the DNA TGTGCCAGCAGGAGACAGGGGGCGCAGACCACTGAAGCTTTCTTT.

The chain recombines TRBV5-5 with TRBJ2-3; 7 bases align to TRBD1. J gave up 2 bases and V 2 bases, and 5 bases lay outside the gene matches. In germline, CDR1 is SGHKS, CDR2 YYEKEE (reference sequence). This CDR3 spans 15 amino acids. Written as DNA, the CDR3 is TGTGCCAGCAGCTTCCGGGACAGACCCACAGATACGCAGTATTTT. Translation gives CASSFRDRPTDTQYF.

The genes are TRBV19 and TRBJ1-1; D possibly corresponds to TRBD1 (6 bases). The V gene's germline CDR1 is LNHDA and CDR2 SQIVND (reference sequence). CDR3 length: 17 amino acids. The germline V and J ends were trimmed by 7 bases and 2 bases, with 23 bases remaining between them. The DNA for the CDR3 is TGTGCCAGTAACCCTTGGGGGCAGGGAAAAGGAAACACTGAAGCTTTCTTT. The encoded protein is CASNPWGQGKGNTEAFF.